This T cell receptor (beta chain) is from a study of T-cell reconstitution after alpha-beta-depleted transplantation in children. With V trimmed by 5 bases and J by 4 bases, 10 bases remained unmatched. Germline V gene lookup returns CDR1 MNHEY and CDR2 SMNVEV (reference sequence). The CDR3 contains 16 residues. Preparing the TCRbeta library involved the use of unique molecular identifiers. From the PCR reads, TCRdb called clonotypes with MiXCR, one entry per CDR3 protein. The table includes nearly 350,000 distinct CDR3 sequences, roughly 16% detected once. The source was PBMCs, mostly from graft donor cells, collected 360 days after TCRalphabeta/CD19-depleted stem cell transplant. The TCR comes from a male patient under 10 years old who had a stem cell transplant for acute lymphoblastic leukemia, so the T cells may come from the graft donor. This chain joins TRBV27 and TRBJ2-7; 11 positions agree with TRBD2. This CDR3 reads CASSPTTTSGAYEQYF. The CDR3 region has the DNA TGTGCCAGCAGTCCAACCACGACTAGCGGGGCTTACGAGCAGTACTTC.